This is a list of T cell receptor beta chains from one sample in a study of cytomegalovirus exposure and HLA in healthy donors. Sequencing used immunoSEQ multiplex PCR; TCRdb keeps in-frame clones, though not all of them. The top ten hold about 0.51% of the sample, which has around 140,000 clones, 70% to 90% seen once. Input material: PBMCs. The receptors were gathered from a woman aged 40 to 49 in good health and CMV-seronegative. Both conserved end residues are part of each CDR3. D genes are given only for firm matches. The size entry is marked missing in some rows and otherwise reads once, few, many or a size class.

cdr3_nt: TGCGCCAGCAGCTTGGAGCCGGCTAGCGAATACAATGAGCAGTTCTTC
cdr3_aa: CASSLEPASEYNEQFF
clone_size: once
v_call: TRBV5-1
j_call: TRBJ2-1
d_call: NA

cdr3_nt: TGTGCCAGCACCCGACGGGAGGGGGGTGGCGAGCAGTACTTC
cdr3_aa: CASTRREGGGEQYF
clone_size: NA
v_call: TRBV6-1
j_call: TRBJ2-7
d_call: TRBD2

cdr3_nt: TGTGCCAGCGGGACTACTCTACATACCGGGGAGCTGTTTTTT
cdr3_aa: CASGTTLHTGELFF
clone_size: NA
v_call: TRBV27
j_call: TRBJ2-2
d_call: TRBD2

cdr3_nt: TGTGCCAGCAGCGTAGGGGACTACCTGTTGAATGAGCAGTTCTTC
cdr3_aa: CASSVGDYLLNEQFF
clone_size: NA
v_call: TRBV9
j_call: TRBJ2-1
d_call: TRBD2

cdr3_nt: TGTGCCAGCAGCCCAGACAGGGGCTCTGGAAACACCATATATTTT
cdr3_aa: CASSPDRGSGNTIYF
clone_size: NA
v_call: TRBV7-8
j_call: TRBJ1-3
d_call: TRBD1

cdr3_nt: TGTGCCAGAAGCCGACAGAGGGGGACAGGGACCTTC
cdr3_aa: CARSRQRGTGTF
clone_size: few
v_call: TRBV5-3
j_call: TRBJ1-2
d_call: TRBD1

cdr3_nt: TGTGCCAGCAGCCCCCTAGCGGGAGACACAGATACGCAGTATTTT
cdr3_aa: CASSPLAGDTDTQYF
clone_size: NA
v_call: TRBV5-6
j_call: TRBJ2-3
d_call: TRBD2

cdr3_nt: TGTGCCAGCAGCTTAACAGCGGGAGGGCAAGAGACCCAGTACTTC
cdr3_aa: CASSLTAGGQETQYF
clone_size: NA
v_call: TRBV7-3
j_call: TRBJ2-5
d_call: TRBD2

cdr3_nt: TGCGCCAGCAGCTCCTCTAGCACAGATACGCAGTATTTT
cdr3_aa: CASSSSSTDTQYF
clone_size: NA
v_call: TRBV5-1
j_call: TRBJ2-3
d_call: NA

cdr3_nt: TGTTCCAGCAGCCCTTCAGGGTCTTACAATGAGCAGTTCTTC
cdr3_aa: CSSSPSGSYNEQFF
clone_size: NA
v_call: TRBV7-9
j_call: TRBJ2-1
d_call: NA

cdr3_nt: TGTGCCAGCAGCACCCAGGGACAGGGATCACCCCTCCACTTT
cdr3_aa: CASSTQGQGSPLHF
clone_size: NA
v_call: TRBV7-2
j_call: TRBJ1-6
d_call: TRBD1

cdr3_nt: TGTGCCAGCAGTGGGGGACAGGGAGGGCAAGAGACCCAGTACTTC
cdr3_aa: CASSGGQGGQETQYF
clone_size: few
v_call: TRBV2
j_call: TRBJ2-5
d_call: TRBD1

cdr3_nt: TGTGCCAGCAGCTTGGCGGCGGGAGGGATAAAAGAGACCCAGTACTTC
cdr3_aa: CASSLAAGGIKETQYF
clone_size: NA
v_call: TRBV5-4
j_call: TRBJ2-5
d_call: TRBD2

cdr3_nt: TGTGCCAGCAGTGTAGAGGGTCTGGGCACTGAAGCTTTCTTT
cdr3_aa: CASSVEGLGTEAFF
clone_size: NA
v_call: TRBV2
j_call: TRBJ1-1
d_call: NA

cdr3_nt: TGTGCCAGCAGTTTAGGCGGGGGTTATAGCAATCAGCCCCAGCATTTT
cdr3_aa: CASSLGGGYSNQPQHF
clone_size: once
v_call: TRBV27
j_call: TRBJ1-5
d_call: NA

cdr3_nt: TGTGCCAGCAGCTTGCGGTCAGGCCAAGAGACCCAGTACTTC
cdr3_aa: CASSLRSGQETQYF
clone_size: NA
v_call: TRBV5-4
j_call: TRBJ2-5
d_call: NA

cdr3_nt: TGTGCCAGCAGTTTAGCGGGAGCAGGGTCCTACGAGCAGTACTTC
cdr3_aa: CASSLAGAGSYEQYF
clone_size: NA
v_call: TRBV27
j_call: TRBJ2-7
d_call: TRBD2

cdr3_nt: TGTGCCAGCAGCCCAGGGACTGGACGGCAAGAGACCCAGTACTTC
cdr3_aa: CASSPGTGRQETQYF
clone_size: NA
v_call: TRBV5-5
j_call: TRBJ2-5
d_call: NA

cdr3_nt: TGCGCCAGCAGCCGATCTCCGGACAGCGATGAGCAGTTCTTC
cdr3_aa: CASSRSPDSDEQFF
clone_size: NA
v_call: TRBV4-1
j_call: TRBJ2-1
d_call: NA

cdr3_nt: TGTGCCAGCAGTGAAGCAAGGGGAGATACGCAGTATTTT
cdr3_aa: CASSEARGDTQYF
clone_size: NA
v_call: TRBV6-1
j_call: TRBJ2-3
d_call: NA

cdr3_nt: TGTGCCAGCAGTTTCGGGACTAGCGGGAATGGGGAGCTGTTTTTT
cdr3_aa: CASSFGTSGNGELFF
clone_size: NA
v_call: TRBV27
j_call: TRBJ2-2
d_call: TRBD2

cdr3_nt: TGCGCCAGCGGAGGAGGACAGGGGGCCTACGAGCAGTACTTC
cdr3_aa: CASGGGQGAYEQYF
clone_size: NA
v_call: TRBV10-1
j_call: TRBJ2-7
d_call: TRBD1

cdr3_nt: TGTGCCAGCAGTTCCACTAGCGGCCGCACAGATACGCAGTATTTT
cdr3_aa: CASSSTSGRTDTQYF
clone_size: NA
v_call: TRBV6-6
j_call: TRBJ2-3
d_call: TRBD2

cdr3_nt: TGCGCCAGCAGTCAATTTGAGGAGACCCAGTACTTC
cdr3_aa: CASSQFEETQYF
clone_size: NA
v_call: TRBV5-1
j_call: TRBJ2-5
d_call: NA

cdr3_nt: TGTGCCAGCAGCTTATCTATCCTCTACGAGCAGTACTTC
cdr3_aa: CASSLSILYEQYF
clone_size: NA
v_call: TRBV5-6
j_call: TRBJ2-7
d_call: NA

cdr3_nt: TGTGCCAGCACTTTAGCGGGAGGCTGGAATGAGCAGTTCTTC
cdr3_aa: CASTLAGGWNEQFF
clone_size: few
v_call: TRBV28
j_call: TRBJ2-1
d_call: TRBD2

cdr3_nt: TGTGCCAGCAGCCCTGGACAGGGGAACTATGGCTACACCTTC
cdr3_aa: CASSPGQGNYGYTF
clone_size: NA
v_call: TRBV5-4
j_call: TRBJ1-2
d_call: TRBD1

cdr3_nt: TGCGCCAGCAGCTCACAGGGTGCAGCCTACGAGCAGTACTTC
cdr3_aa: CASSSQGAAYEQYF
clone_size: NA
v_call: TRBV5-1
j_call: TRBJ2-7
d_call: NA

cdr3_nt: TGTGCCAGTAGTGGTCAGGGGGCGCGAGGCAATCAGCCCCAGCATTTT
cdr3_aa: CASSGQGARGNQPQHF
clone_size: NA
v_call: TRBV19
j_call: TRBJ1-5
d_call: TRBD1

cdr3_nt: TGTGCCAGCAGCCCCCAGGGACAGAGTTACTATGGCTACACCTTC
cdr3_aa: CASSPQGQSYYGYTF
clone_size: NA
v_call: TRBV9
j_call: TRBJ1-2
d_call: TRBD1

cdr3_nt: TGTGCCAGCAGTTTAAAGCGGAGCACAGATACGCAGTATTTT
cdr3_aa: CASSLKRSTDTQYF
clone_size: NA
v_call: TRBV27
j_call: TRBJ2-3
d_call: NA

cdr3_nt: TGTGCCAGCAGTCCAGCAGGACTAGCGGGTCCCGAGCAGTTCTTC
cdr3_aa: CASSPAGLAGPEQFF
clone_size: NA
v_call: TRBV28
j_call: TRBJ2-1
d_call: TRBD2

cdr3_nt: TGTGCCAGCACCGTCGACTTGGGGGGGTCAGAAGGCTACACCTTC
cdr3_aa: CASTVDLGGSEGYTF
clone_size: NA
v_call: TRBV7-9
j_call: TRBJ1-2
d_call: NA

cdr3_nt: TGTGCCAGCAGCCCCCGCCTAGCTCCAGATACGCAGTATTTT
cdr3_aa: CASSPRLAPDTQYF
clone_size: once
v_call: TRBV13
j_call: TRBJ2-3
d_call: NA

cdr3_nt: TGTGCCAGCAGCTTACGGGGAGAGGTCACAGATACGCAGTATTTT
cdr3_aa: CASSLRGEVTDTQYF
clone_size: NA
v_call: TRBV7-9
j_call: TRBJ2-3
d_call: NA

cdr3_nt: TGTGCCAGCAGCCCACAGGGAAATCAGCCCCAGCATTTT
cdr3_aa: CASSPQGNQPQHF
clone_size: NA
v_call: TRBV7-2
j_call: TRBJ1-5
d_call: NA

cdr3_nt: TGCGCCAGCAGCTTAGGACAGGGTAAAGAGCCCCAGCATTTT
cdr3_aa: CASSLGQGKEPQHF
clone_size: NA
v_call: TRBV5-1
j_call: TRBJ1-5
d_call: TRBD1

cdr3_nt: TGCAGCGTTGTCCGTCGGGGGGGGCGCCGCGCTGTGCGGAACGGAAACACCATATATTTT
cdr3_aa: CSVVRRGGRRAVRNGNTIYF
clone_size: NA
v_call: TRBV29-1
j_call: TRBJ1-3
d_call: NA

cdr3_nt: TGTGCCAGCAGCGCCCCCGGGGGGCACGAGCAGTACTTC
cdr3_aa: CASSAPGGHEQYF
clone_size: NA
v_call: TRBV7-2
j_call: TRBJ2-7
d_call: NA

cdr3_nt: TGTGCCAGCAGCAAAGGACAGGGGGCTTCTGGGGCCAACGTCCTGACTTTC
cdr3_aa: CASSKGQGASGANVLTF
clone_size: NA
v_call: TRBV21-1
j_call: TRBJ2-6
d_call: NA

cdr3_nt: TGTGCCAGCAGCTTAGGGAGGGAGAGGGGCAATCAGCTCCAGCATTTT
cdr3_aa: CASSLGRERGNQLQHF
clone_size: NA
v_call: TRBV7-8
j_call: TRBJ1-5
d_call: NA

cdr3_nt: TGTGCCAGTAGTATCGCGGGTTTGTCCTACAATGAGCAGTTCTTC
cdr3_aa: CASSIAGLSYNEQFF
clone_size: NA
v_call: TRBV19
j_call: TRBJ2-1
d_call: NA

cdr3_nt: TGTGCCAGCAGCTTATTACAGGGGGCCGACGGGGAGCTGTTTTTT
cdr3_aa: CASSLLQGADGELFF
clone_size: NA
v_call: TRBV7-6
j_call: TRBJ2-2
d_call: TRBD1

cdr3_nt: TGTGCCAGCCAGGAGGGGACAGGGAGAGGGAGGCGAAAACTGTTTTTT
cdr3_aa: CASQEGTGRGRRKLFF
clone_size: NA
v_call: TRBV2
j_call: TRBJ1-4
d_call: TRBD1

cdr3_nt: TGTGCCAGTAGTATCGAGACAGGCGGAGGTCAGCCCCAGCATTTT
cdr3_aa: CASSIETGGGQPQHF
clone_size: NA
v_call: TRBV19
j_call: TRBJ1-5
d_call: NA